This entry lists 28 T cell receptor beta chains sequenced from one sample in a study of T cells after yellow fever vaccination. Via MiXCR, TCRdb re-called the 5' RACE reads, giving one row per CDR3 protein. The table records around 610,000 distinct CDR3 sequences, roughly 14% of them present only once. The starting material was PBMCs, obtained on the day of the yellow fever booster vaccination. The origin of the receptors is a man aged 30 to 39 who received the YFV17D yellow fever vaccine.

This chain uses TRBV11-2 with TRBJ2-7, with D possibly being TRBD1 (6 bases). The CDR3 totals 14 residues. V was cut by 5 bases and J by 2 bases, with 13 bases left in between. The germline gives CDR1 SGHAT, CDR2 FQNNGV. The CDR3 loop is CASSRRDTTYEQYF. CDR3 coding DNA: TGTGCCAGCAGCCGAAGGGACACTACCTACGAGCAGTACTTC.

Many counts were recorded for this clonotype. Being one base from a much bigger clone, this may be a read error. This chain joins TRBV3-1 and TRBJ2-7; no clear D. V dropped 3 bases and J dropped 0 bases, with 3 bases sitting between them. CDR1 LGHDT and CDR2 YNNKEL come from the germline V gene (reference sequence). The CDR3 consists of 12 residues. DNA of the CDR3: TGTGCCAGCAGCCACAGCTCCTACGAGCAGTACTTC. As protein: CASSHSSYEQYF.

This clonotype was seen only a few times. V and J are TRBV28 and TRBJ1-2; 9 nucleotides line up with TRBD1. Germline V gives CDR1 MDHEN, CDR2 SYDVKM. The CDR3 totals 16 residues. The trim removed 8 bases at V and 6 bases at J, leaving 16 bases unmatched. Written as DNA, the CDR3 is TGTGCCAGCGGACCGGGACAGGGCTCTTTCGCGAATGGCTACACCTTC. Residues: CASGPGQGSFANGYTF.

The chain recombines TRBV29-1 with TRBJ2-1, with 14 bases lining up with TRBD2. Trimming removed 0 bases from V and 8 bases from J; junction bases left unmatched: 6. This CDR3 spans 16 amino acids. CDR1 is SQVTM and CDR2 is ANQGSEA in the germline V gene. In nucleotides, the CDR3 is TGCAGCGTTGAAGAAATGGGACTAGCGGGAGTGGATGAGCAGTTCTTC. It codes for CSVEEMGLAGVDEQFF.

The V and J genes are TRBV19 and TRBJ2-5, with D possibly being TRBD1 (5 bases). V was trimmed by 2 bases and J by 6 bases, leaving 13 bases between them. The CDR3 extends over 14 amino acids. Germline CDR1 LNHDA, CDR2 SQIVND (reference sequence). The CDR3 reads CASSIKPGMKTQYF. Written as DNA, the CDR3 is TGTGCCAGTAGTATAAAGCCAGGGATGAAGACCCAGTACTTC.

The chain carries TRBV12-3 or TRBV12-4 and TRBJ2-2, with 7 positions matching TRBD1. The CDR3 sequence is 13 residues long. V shed 4 bases and J 13 bases; nucleotides not matched to a gene: 9. The DNA for the CDR3 is TGTGCCAGCAGTTCGCTGGACAGGAGATTGCTGTTTTTT. This gives the protein CASSSLDRRLLFF.

In nucleotides, the CDR3 is TGTGCCAGCAATGGGAGGGCTAGCGGAAGCTCCTACGAGCAGTACTTC. Translated, it gives CASNGRASGSSYEQYF. V gene TRBV6-1 combines with J gene TRBJ2-7; 7 bases agree with TRBD2. The germline gives CDR1 MNHNS, CDR2 SASEGT. This CDR3 contains 16 residues. J was trimmed by 0 bases and V by 7 bases; bases with no gene match: 12.

The chain uses TRBV6-5 and TRBJ2-5; D unclear. Germline V gene data show CDR1 as MNHEY and CDR2 as SVGAGI. V lost 4 bases to trimming and J lost 2 bases, with 8 bases between them. The CDR3 is 13 residues long. The CDR3 DNA is TGTGCCAGCAGTTCCCGGAGACAAGAGACCCAGTACTTC. This gives the protein CASSSRRQETQYF.

This chain uses TRBV4-2 with TRBJ1-3; D not resolved. Germline V gene sequence: CDR1 LGHNA, CDR2 YNFKEQ. Trimming stripped 1 base from V and 0 bases from J, with 10 bases between. The CDR3 loop spans 16 amino acids. CDR3 nucleotide sequence: TGTGCCAGCAGCCAAGCCCTCAAGAGCTCTGGAAACACCATATATTTT. Protein sequence: CASSQALKSSGNTIYF.

This sequence joins TRBV27 and TRBJ2-3, with 11 bases aligning to TRBD1. The CDR3 has 15 amino acids. CDR1 and CDR2 (germline): MNHEY, SMNVEV (reference sequence). V dropped 5 bases and J dropped 4; count of bases not matched to a gene: 5. The CDR3 sequence is CASSPWTGGPDTQYF. For the CDR3, the DNA is TGTGCCAGCAGTCCTTGGACAGGGGGCCCAGATACGCAGTATTTT.

J is TRBJ1-3 and V is TRBV5-1; weak D call: TRBD1 (5 bases). Germline CDR1 and CDR2: SGHRS and YFSETQ. Trimming shortened V by 3 bases and J by 0 bases, and 10 bases separated the two germline ends. The CDR3 has 15 residues. The CDR3 bases are TGCGCCAGCAGCTCCAGGGTGGGCTCTGGAAACACCATATATTTT. Its translation: CASSSRVGSGNTIYF.

This clonotype turned up a few times. This chain joins TRBV24-1 and TRBJ2-3; D perhaps matches TRBD2 (6 bases). CDR1 is KGHDR, CDR2 SFDVKD, per germline. The CDR3 has 13 residues. V was clipped by 4 bases and J by 3 bases, with 7 bases between them. The CDR3 is CATSESGTDTQYF. The CDR3 DNA follows: TGTGCCACCAGTGAGAGCGGGACAGATACGCAGTATTTT.

This clonotype has at least ten counts. The chain employs TRBV6-5 and TRBJ2-7; no reliable D call. Germline-derived CDR1 and CDR2 are MNHEY and SVGAGI. Trimming removed 8 bases at V and 6 bases at J, with 17 bases between. The CDR3 runs 13 residues. For the CDR3, the DNA is TGTGCCAGCTGTAACCGGGCCCACTGCGAGCAGTACTTC. Its protein is CASCNRAHCEQYF.

V is TRBV5-6 and J is TRBJ2-7; D is unclear. Trimming removed 0 bases from V and 2 bases from J, with 6 bases in between. The CDR3 spans 13 residues. CDR1 SGHDT and CDR2 YYEEEE come from the germline V gene. The CDR3 spells CASSLALAYEQYF. The CDR3 nucleotides are TGTGCCAGCAGCTTGGCATTGGCCTACGAGCAGTACTTC.

This clonotype has a handful of counts. The rearrangement joins TRBV20-1 to TRBJ1-5; perhaps TRBD1 as D (5 bases). V lost 3 bases and J lost 1, with 13 bases in between. The length of the CDR3 is 15 residues. Germline assignment: CDR1 DFQATT and CDR2 SNEGSKA (reference sequence). The CDR3 spells CSARGQGLSNQPQHF. The CDR3 DNA sequence: TGCAGTGCTAGGGGGCAGGGTCTGAGCAATCAGCCCCAGCATTTT.

This clonotype was seen repeatedly, ten times or more. The rearrangement joins TRBV7-2 to TRBJ2-2, with D unresolved. The CDR3 totals 12 residues. CDR1 is SGHTA and CDR2 is FQGNSA in the germline V gene. V was clipped by 1 base and J by 9 bases, with 6 bases between them. The CDR3 loop is CASSLVVRELFF. CDR3 in DNA: TGTGCCAGCAGCTTAGTGGTGCGGGAGCTGTTTTTT.

The chain recombines TRBV5-1 with TRBJ2-1; 8 bases agree with TRBD2. The trim removed 1 base at V and 6 bases at J, leaving 9 bases unmatched. The CDR3 spans 16 residues. CDR1 is SGHRS, CDR2 YFSETQ, per germline. The CDR3 bases are TGCGCCAGCAGCTTGCTGAGCGGGAGAGGTATCAATGAGCAGTTCTTC. Its protein product is CASSLLSGRGINEQFF.

This clonotype was observed at least ten times. The chain uses TRBV7-9 and TRBJ2-5; D remains unclear. CDR3 length: 12 residues. Trimming took off 3 bases at V and 5 bases at J, with 7 bases between the two ends. Germline values: CDR1 SEHNR, CDR2 FQNEAQ (reference sequence). The CDR3 spells CASSFGSETQYF. CDR3 sequence (DNA): TGTGCCAGCAGCTTCGGCAGCGAGACCCAGTACTTC.

This clonotype turned up a few times. The rearrangement links TRBV4-2 to TRBJ2-2; 9 nucleotides line up with TRBD2. The CDR3 is made up of 16 amino acids. Germline V gene data show CDR1 as LGHNA and CDR2 as YNFKEQ. Trimming at V came to 0 bases and at J to 7 bases, leaving 6 bases not matched to a gene. CDR3 in DNA: TGTGCCAGCAGCCAAGAGGCGGGAGGGCCCGGCGGGGAGCTGTTTTTT. Protein: CASSQEAGGPGGELFF.

The chain employs TRBV29-1 and TRBJ2-7, with 8 bases lining up with TRBD2. With V trimmed by 4 bases and J by 5 bases, 7 bases remained unmatched. The CDR3 has 13 amino acids. Germline V gene lookup returns CDR1 SQVTM and CDR2 ANQGSEA. CDR3 loop: CSVGAGRGNEQYF. CDR3 in DNA: TGCAGCGTTGGGGCCGGGAGGGGCAACGAGCAGTACTTC.

This clonotype was counted many times. Since the CDR3 does not end with the conserved phenylalanine or tryptophan, this likely comes from a read error. The DNA is left out, because the CDR3 cannot be placed on it with certainty; the CDR3 is given as TCRdb lists it. This chain joins TRBV6-2 or TRBV6-3 and TRBJ1-2. The CDR3 comprises 14 residues, both ends counted. Germline CDR1 and CDR2: MNHEY and SVGEGT. The CDR3 reads CASNEGSSRRLDFV.

The chain employs TRBV5-4 and TRBJ2-7, with no clear D. This CDR3 is 13 amino acids long. Per the germline V gene, CDR1 is SGHNT and CDR2 is YYREEE (reference sequence). V was pared by 0 bases and J by 6 bases, with 10 bases between. The CDR3 bases are TGTGCCAGCAGCTTGGAGAGAACCGCCGAGCAGTACTTC. As protein: CASSLERTAEQYF.

This clonotype has at least ten counts. The genes are TRBV7-2 and TRBJ2-3; 8 bases agree with TRBD2. Germline V gives CDR1 SGHTA, CDR2 FQGNSA. The ends lost 5 bases at V and 7 bases at J; junction bases unmatched: 14. This CDR3 comprises 16 residues. The CDR3, as DNA: TGTGCCAGCAGCCGTTCCGCCCAGCGGGAGATGAATACGCAGTATTTT. Translating it yields CASSRSAQREMNTQYF.

This sequence joins TRBV28 and TRBJ2-5; maybe TRBD1 (5 bases). CDR3 length: 15 amino acids. Trimming stripped 1 base from V and 4 bases from J, with 13 bases between. Germline lookup yields CDR1 MDHEN and CDR2 SYDVKM. The CDR3 spells CASSLFPAGRETQYF. DNA for the CDR3: TGTGCCAGCAGTTTATTTCCCGCAGGGCGAGAGACCCAGTACTTC. The complete variable domain, with remaining parts taken from reference TRBV28 and TRBJ2-5, reads DVKVTQSSRYLVKRTGEKVFLECVQDMDHENMFWYRQDPGLGLRLIYFSYDVKMKEKGDIPEGYSVSREKKERFSLILESASTNQTSMYLCASSLFPAGRETQYFGPGTRLLVL.

This chain uses TRBV23-1 with TRBJ1-4, with a possible D match to TRBD1 (5 bases). TRBV23-1 is annotated as an ORF whose role is uncertain. The length of the CDR3 is 18 residues. The ends were cut back, 3 bases at V and 11 bases at J, with 28 bases in the middle. In DNA, the CDR3 is TGCGCCAGCAGTCAGGTTTACGGGAATGGGACCGACGCAGAGAAACTGTTTTTT. Translating it yields CASSQVYGNGTDAEKLFF.

The rearrangement uses TRBV6-5 and TRBJ1-2; D remains unclear. Germline V gene lookup returns CDR1 MNHEY and CDR2 SVGAGI. This CDR3 is built from 14 residues. V was pared by 6 bases and J by 8 bases, with 19 bases between. This CDR3 reads CASSYRHGAGGYTF. CDR3 bases: TGTGCCAGCAGCTATAGACACGGAGCTGGAGGCTACACCTTC.

This clonotype showed up many times. This rearrangement joins TRBV7-2 to TRBJ2-5, with TRBD2 identical over 9 bases. V lost 5 bases to trimming and J lost 4 bases; unmatched junction nucleotides: 5. The germline V gene has CDR1 SGHTA and CDR2 FQGNSA. The CDR3 is 14 amino acids. The CDR3 spells CASSKTSGLETQYF. As DNA, the CDR3 is TGTGCCAGCAGCAAAACTAGCGGGTTAGAGACCCAGTACTTC.

This clonotype was detected a few times. This chain connects TRBV18 to TRBJ2-7, with a possible D match to TRBD2 (6 bases). Germline V lookup: CDR1 KGHSH, CDR2 LQKENI. Trimming pared 0 bases from V and 7 bases from J, leaving 10 bases between. The CDR3 runs to 13 residues. The CDR3: CASSPPLAGEQYF. The CDR3, as DNA: TGTGCCAGCTCACCACCGTTGGCGGGGGAGCAGTACTTC.